The present T cell receptor beta chain was sequenced within a study of human T cells and chemical hapten exposure. Time point specified: patch test 3, about 24 weeks after DPC sensitization. Treatment of the sample: therapeutic diphenylcyclopropenone sensitization with weekly scalp DPC. TCRdb re-derived calls from the RACE reads in MiXCR, one entry per CDR3 protein. The sample lists 130,000 or so distinct CDR3 sequences, 10% to 12% occurring once. The receptor comes from a woman aged 50 to 60 with alopecia areata. Some clones in this sample may be carry-over from other donors' samples. The specimen was whole blood, collected in connection with sensitization to the hapten diphenylcyclopropenone (DPC).

The CDR3 bases are TGTGCCAGCAGCTTAGATGGGGGAATCGACGAGCAGTACTTC. It specifies CASSLDGGIDEQYF. The chain is built from TRBV7-9 and TRBJ2-7; the D call may be TRBD1 or TRBD2 (5 bases each). The CDR3 runs 14 residues. The germline V and J ends were trimmed by 1 base and 5 bases, with 12 bases remaining between them. Germline assignment: CDR1 SEHNR and CDR2 FQNEAQ (reference sequence).